This TCR beta chain was identified during a study of blood T cell repertoires in COVID-19. The wider study: Donors in the United States, Italy and Spain gave samples during acute or convalescent COVID-19. In each case, the material was cDNA or gDNA derived from T cells, B-cell-depleted T cells, or PBMCs.

The CDR3 length is 14 residues. Germline V gives CDR1 LNHDA, CDR2 SQIVND (reference sequence). V shed 4 bases and J shed 3 bases, with 10 bases lying between them. Authors' methods: Cell counts per sample came from amplifying reference gene primers. Assay: immunoSEQ multiplex PCR; the TCRdb copy retains only in-frame clones and omits some. V and J calls and clone size come straight from that table; D and trimming were deduced from the DNA. Among about 270,000 clones listed, around nine tenths were seen once. The genes are TRBV19 and TRBJ1-5, with D tentatively TRBD1 (6 bases). This receptor was obtained from a man in his forties with active or convalescent COVID-19. Sequencing was performed on peripheral blood. The CDR3 DNA reads TGTGCCAGTAGTAAGAACAGGGACAATCAGCCCCAGCATTTT. Protein product: CASSKNRDNQPQHF.